The text below deals with one TCR beta chain. Germline-derived CDR1 and CDR2 are SGHRS and YFSETQ. The germline V and J ends were trimmed by 4 bases and 4 bases, with 17 bases remaining between them. The length of the CDR3 is 15 residues. These data come from a study of blood T cell repertoires in COVID-19. Looking at the study overall: PBMCs, B-cell-depleted T cells, or T cells provided the cDNA or gDNA that made up the material.

Generated by immunoSEQ multiplex PCR, the TCRdb table keeps only in-frame clones and is missing some. The table records more than 300,000 clones, roughly 90% of them present only once. The TCR sequence derives from a woman aged 40 to 50 who had been exposed to COVID-19. Sequencing was carried out using PBMCs or T cells enriched from blood (not recorded which). The gene calls are TRBV5-1 and TRBJ1-2; tentatively, D is TRBD1 (5 bases). The CDR3, as DNA: TGCGCCAGCAGCCGTATAATGGGCCAGGGCTATGGCTACACCTTC. The encoded protein is CASSRIMGQGYGYTF. Full variable domain (missing parts from reference TRBV5-1 and TRBJ1-2): KAGVTQTPRYLIKTRGQQVTLSCSPISGHRSVSWYQQTPGQGLQFLFEYFSETQRNKGNFPGRFSGRQFSNSRSEMNVSTLELGDSALYLCASSRIMGQGYGYTFGSGTRLTVV.